The 24 T cell receptor beta chains presented below share a single source sample, sequenced in a study of shared clonotypes between healthy human individuals. Profiled with immunoSEQ multiplex PCR; TCRdb holds only in-frame clones, not every one. This sample carries millions of clones, 90% to 95% of them seen once, and the ten largest clones take roughly 0.13%. Sequenced input: naive CD4+ T cells sorted from blood. The subset: CD45RA+ positively selected. The receptors originated from a man younger than 35 in good health.

This clone was seen once. The chain uses TRBV5-4 and TRBJ2-2, with 10 positions matching TRBD1. Germline-derived CDR1 and CDR2 are SGHNT and YYREEE (reference sequence). This CDR3 is 14 amino acids long. Unmatched junction bases numbered 1, after V lost 4 bases and J lost 4 bases. CDR3 nucleotide sequence: TGTGCCAGCAGCAGGACAGGGGGCACCGGGGAGCTGTTTTTT. Translating it yields CASSRTGGTGELFF.

CDR3 DNA: TGTGCCAGCGGGAGCAGGAGGAACACTGAAGCTTTCTTT. Translation: CASGSRRNTEAFF. The chain has TRBV2 and TRBJ1-1; D remains ambiguous. In germline, CDR1 is SNHLY, CDR2 FYNNEI. Trimming took off 8 bases at V and 1 base at J, with 11 bases between the two ends. The CDR3 runs 13 residues.

This chain joins TRBV19 and TRBJ2-5; a possible D gene is TRBD2 (6 bases). V was pared by 10 bases and J by 4 bases, with 16 bases between. The germline V gene encodes CDR1 LNHDA and CDR2 SQIVND (reference sequence). The CDR3 runs to 13 residues. As DNA, the CDR3 is TGTGCCACTCGGAACATCGGGGGAGAGACCCAGTACTTC. It is translated as CATRNIGGETQYF.

V gene TRBV5-6 combines with J gene TRBJ2-7, with 7 bases fitting TRBD2. This CDR3 is built from 16 residues. J lost 7 bases, V lost 2 bases, and 15 bases had no gene match. The germline CDR1 and CDR2 sequences are SGHDT and YYEEEE. The CDR3 reads CASSFLTASGPLEQYF. CDR3 nucleotide sequence: TGTGCCAGCAGCTTTCTTACAGCTAGCGGTCCTTTGGAGCAGTACTTC. The whole variable domain, filled in from reference TRBV5-6 and TRBJ2-7, reads DAGVTQSPTHLIKTRGQQVTLRCSPKSGHDTVSWYQQALGQGPQFIFQYYEEEERQRGNFPDRFSGHQFPNYSSELNVNALLLGDSALYLCASSFLTASGPLEQYFGPGTRLTVT.

This chain joins TRBV6-6 and TRBJ2-3, with D unclear. CDR3 length: 14 amino acids. Per germline, CDR1 MNHNY and CDR2 SVGAGI (reference sequence). V was trimmed by 5 bases and J by 0 bases, leaving 9 bases between them. CDR3 in amino acids: CASSVRSSTDTQYF. CDR3 sequence (DNA): TGTGCCAGCAGTGTAAGGTCTAGCACAGATACGCAGTATTTT.

This chain joins TRBV7-9 and TRBJ1-4; TRBD1 agrees at 7 bases. Trimming took 4 bases from V and 8 from J; bases not matched to a gene: 13. Germline V lookup: CDR1 SEHNR, CDR2 FQNEAQ (reference sequence). The CDR3 extends over 16 amino acids. This CDR3 reads CASSSGRFSGGEKLFF. CDR3 DNA sequence: TGTGCCAGCAGCTCGGGACGCTTCTCAGGGGGGGAAAAACTGTTTTTT. The full variable domain, with the rest looked up from reference TRBV7-9 and TRBJ1-4, is DTGVSQNPRHKITKRGQNVTFRCDPISEHNRLYWYRQTLGQGPEFLTYFQNEAQLEKSRLLSDRFSAERPKGSFSTLEIQRTEQGDSAMYLCASSSGRFSGGEKLFFGSGTQLSVL.

The rearrangement joins TRBV30 to TRBJ1-2; tentatively, D is TRBD1 (5 bases). The germline gives CDR1 GTSNPN, CDR2 SVGIG (reference sequence). Trimming pared 2 bases from V and 3 bases from J, leaving 7 bases between. This CDR3 is built from 12 residues. CDR3 region: CAWSKTDYGYTF. The CDR3 nucleotides read TGTGCCTGGAGTAAGACAGACTATGGCTACACCTTC.

V gene TRBV10-3 combines with J gene TRBJ2-2, with D possibly being TRBD1 (6 bases). The CDR3 is made up of 15 amino acids. With 5 bases removed from V and 6 bases from J, the gap between germline ends came to 16 bases. Germline assignment: CDR1 ENHRY and CDR2 SYGVKD. The CDR3 DNA reads TGTGCCATCAGTAGGACAGCATCAGATGCCGGGGAGCTGTTTTTT. It yields the protein CAISRTASDAGELFF.

The V call is TRBV9, the J call TRBJ2-2; TRBD1 agrees at 9 bases. CDR1 SGDLS and CDR2 YYNGEE come from the germline V gene. This CDR3 has 18 amino acids. The trim removed 4 bases at V and 4 bases at J, leaving 14 bases unmatched. The chain's CDR3 is CASSKGIKQGASTGELFF. The DNA of the CDR3 is TGTGCCAGCAGCAAAGGGATTAAACAGGGGGCGAGCACCGGGGAGCTGTTTTTT.

This chain connects TRBV9 to TRBJ1-3; D ambiguous. Germline CDR1 reads SGDLS; CDR2 reads YYNGEE. V lost 0 bases to trimming and J lost 4 bases, with 11 bases between them. There are 15 residues in the CDR3. CDR3 sequence (DNA): TGTGCCAGCAGCGTAGATACTTTGAGAGGAAACACCATATATTTT. Its protein is CASSVDTLRGNTIYF.

The chain has TRBV19 and TRBJ1-2, with a weak D call TRBD1 (5 bases). The CDR3 runs to 13 residues. V was shortened by 3 bases and J by 8 bases, with 13 bases between the two germline ends. Germline CDR1 reads LNHDA; CDR2 reads SQIVND (reference sequence). CDR3 nucleotides: TGTGCCAGTAGTATTAATAGGGGTGAAGGCTACACCTTC. It specifies CASSINRGEGYTF. Full variable domain (outside the CDR3, taken from reference TRBV19 and TRBJ1-2): DGGITQSPKYLFRKEGQNVTLSCEQNLNHDAMYWYRQDPGQGLRLIYYSQIVNDFQKGDIAEGYSVSREKKESFPLTVTSAQKNPTAFYLCASSINRGEGYTFGSGTRLTVV.

This chain links TRBV5-6 with TRBJ1-4; D is uncertain. This CDR3 is 13 amino acids long. V was pared by 1 base and J by 7 bases, with 8 bases between. CDR1 SGHDT and CDR2 YYEEEE come from the germline V gene. The CDR3 spells CASSLYSGEKLFF. In DNA form, the CDR3 reads TGTGCCAGCAGCTTGTATTCGGGTGAAAAACTGTTTTTT.

The V call is TRBV7-9, the J call TRBJ1-6; 8 bases map to TRBD1. V was pared by 3 bases and J by 6 bases, with 7 bases of the junction left unmatched. This CDR3 is built from 16 residues. Per the germline V gene, CDR1 is SEHNR and CDR2 is FQNEAQ (reference sequence). CDR3 protein: CASSFDPGTGNSPLHF. The CDR3 coding sequence is TGTGCCAGCAGCTTTGATCCCGGGACAGGTAATTCACCCCTCCACTTT.

This clone showed up just a few times. The rearrangement uses TRBV5-1 and TRBJ2-7; tentative D call: TRBD2 (7 bases). The CDR3 runs 18 residues. CDR1 and CDR2 from the germline V gene are SGHRS and YFSETQ. Trimming took off 4 bases at V and 1 base at J, with 24 bases between the two ends. CDR3 region: CASSPPRGAGDESYEQYF. In nucleotides, the CDR3 is TGCGCCAGCAGCCCTCCCCGGGGGGCGGGAGACGAATCCTACGAGCAGTACTTC.

The CDR3 spells CASSALTSGSGNEQFF. The CDR3 nucleotides read TGTGCCAGCAGTGCCCTGACTAGCGGGAGCGGGAATGAGCAGTTCTTC. V gene TRBV2 combines with J gene TRBJ2-1; 12 bases are shared with TRBD2. Trimming removed 4 bases from V and 7 bases from J; junction bases left unmatched: 8. Germline V lookup: CDR1 SNHLY, CDR2 FYNNEI. The CDR3 is 16 amino acids.

This clone has a single count. The same CDR3 also results from other DNA sequences found in this sample. The chain has TRBV28 and TRBJ2-7; no reliable D call. The CDR3 sequence is 11 residues long. Germline V gene lookup returns CDR1 MDHEN and CDR2 SYDVKM. Trimming left V 6 bases short and J 4 bases short, with 7 bases between. CDR3 residues: CASSSIYEQYF. The CDR3 DNA follows: TGTGCCAGCAGCTCCATATACGAGCAGTACTTC.

This clone was recorded only once. This rearrangement joins TRBV6-5 to TRBJ2-7; 13 bases match TRBD2. The CDR3 has 14 amino acids. Germline V CDR1 and CDR2: MNHEY, SVGAGI. The trim removed 6 bases at V and 8 bases at J, leaving 7 bases unmatched. The CDR3 loop is CASSTGLAGTKQYF. The DNA of the CDR3 is TGTGCCAGCAGCACGGGACTAGCGGGGACCAAGCAGTACTTC.

The chain links TRBV4-2 to TRBJ1-5; TRBD1 is a possible D gene (6 bases). CDR1 is LGHNA, CDR2 YNFKEQ, per germline. The CDR3 totals 13 residues. The V and J ends lost 1 base and 5 bases respectively, with 6 bases between them. CDR3 nucleotide sequence: TGTGCCAGCAGCCAAGGACAGGATCAGCCCCAGCATTTT. Encoded protein: CASSQGQDQPQHF.

CDR3 DNA: TGTGCCAGCAGAGGGGGACTAGGAGCCTACGAGCAGTACTTC. Its protein is CASRGGLGAYEQYF. This chain joins TRBV28 and TRBJ2-7; TRBD2 matches at 8 bases. V was clipped by 6 bases and J by 2 bases; unmatched bases: 6. Germline V CDR1 and CDR2: MDHEN, SYDVKM. The CDR3 is made up of 14 amino acids.

The V call is TRBV7-3, the J call TRBJ1-5; the D gene is possibly TRBD1 (5 bases). CDR3 length equals 14 residues. Trimming removed 5 bases at V and 5 bases at J, with 13 bases between. Germline CDR1 SGHTA, CDR2 FQGTGA. The CDR3, as DNA: TGTGCCAGCAGCCAAAACGTAGGGGATCAGCCCCAGCATTTT. Translated: CASSQNVGDQPQHF.

V is TRBV14 and J is TRBJ1-1; no definite D call. Trimming pared 8 bases from V and 4 bases from J, leaving 17 bases between. Germline lookup yields CDR1 SGHDN and CDR2 FVKESK. The CDR3 has 14 amino acids. CDR3 coding DNA: TGTGCCAGCCGCTTGGGAATCCAGGCCACTGAAGCTTTCTTT. The encoded protein is CASRLGIQATEAFF. The whole variable domain, filled in from reference TRBV14 and TRBJ1-1, reads EAGVTQFPSHSVIEKGQTVTLRCDPISGHDNLYWYRRVMGKEIKFLLHFVKESKQDESGMPNNRFLAERTGGTYSTLKVQPAELEDSGVYFCASRLGIQATEAFFGQGTRLTVV.

The chain recombines TRBV5-1 with TRBJ2-3; 8 positions match TRBD2. The CDR3 is 15 amino acids. Germline values: CDR1 SGHRS, CDR2 YFSETQ. The trim removed 5 bases at V and 2 bases at J, leaving 7 bases unmatched. The CDR3 region is CASRSSGGFTDTQYF. DNA of the CDR3: TGCGCCAGCAGATCCAGCGGGGGTTTCACAGATACGCAGTATTTT.

The chain employs TRBV7-8 and TRBJ1-2; 8 bases match TRBD1. The CDR3 is made up of 13 amino acids. V dropped 4 bases and J dropped 4; count of bases not matched to a gene: 2. Germline CDR1 is SGHVS and CDR2 is FQNEAQ. The CDR3 reads CASSSTGGYGYTF. The CDR3 nucleotides are TGTGCCAGCAGCTCAACAGGGGGCTATGGCTACACCTTC.

The chain links TRBV28 to TRBJ2-5, with D perhaps TRBD1 or TRBD2 (5 bases each). Trimming left V 1 base short and J 4 bases short, with 13 bases between. This CDR3 has 15 amino acids. CDR1 MDHEN and CDR2 SYDVKM come from the germline V gene. The CDR3 sequence: CASSLSAGARETQYF. The CDR3 DNA reads TGTGCCAGCAGTTTATCCGCCGGGGCTCGAGAGACCCAGTACTTC.